One sample yielded the 3 T cell receptor beta chains listed below, sequenced in a study of T cells in Graves' hyperthyroidism and ophthalmopathy. TCR beta CDR3 sequences were amplified from RNA transcripts. Researchers ran a first-round RT-PCR on the TCR CDR3 using the HTBI primer set. One entry per CDR3 protein results from TCRdb running MiXCR on the multiplex PCR reads. The sample yields 540,000 or so distinct CDR3 sequences, around 14% seen once. The sample taken for sequencing was blood. These receptors originate from a woman aged 25-40 years with Graves' hyperthyroidism.

This clonotype has ten or more counts. V usage is TRBV30 and J usage is TRBJ1-5, with no clear D. Trimming removed 1 base from V and 2 bases from J, with 12 bases in between. Looked up from germline, CDR1 is GTSNPN and CDR2 is SVGIG (reference sequence). The CDR3 has 15 amino acids. The CDR3 sequence is CAWSATFRGNQPQHF. For the CDR3, the DNA is TGTGCCTGGAGTGCCACATTCCGGGGCAATCAGCCCCAGCATTTT.

This clonotype showed up many times. The V gene is TRBV20-1, the J gene TRBJ2-7; 8 bases fit TRBD2. V was clipped by 1 base and J by 3 bases; unmatched bases: 8. This CDR3 is 15 amino acids long. Germline values: CDR1 DFQATT, CDR2 SNEGSKA (reference sequence). Here the CDR3 reads CSARGSGDGVYEQYF. The CDR3 DNA sequence: TGCAGTGCTAGAGGTAGCGGGGATGGTGTCTACGAGCAGTACTTC.

The chain combines TRBV2 with TRBJ2-1; TRBD2 matches 13 bases. The CDR3 has 18 amino acids. Looked up from germline, CDR1 is SNHLY and CDR2 is FYNNEI. Unmatched junction bases numbered 14, after V lost 4 bases and J lost 8 bases. CDR3 amino acids: CASSVPRTSGRGRDEQFF. CDR3 DNA sequence: TGTGCCAGCAGTGTTCCACGGACTAGCGGGAGAGGTCGGGATGAGCAGTTCTTC.